One TCR beta chain is described in this entry. No antigen is known for it. This sample was taken from a study of cytomegalovirus exposure and HLA in healthy donors. Study context: Researchers found that roughly 80% of almost 400 genotyped donors fell within the Caucasian-associated ancestry cluster. Study results and caveats: Highly shared variants forming one cluster were likely a sequencing artifact.

Donors showed nominal health when sampled, although they likely had unrecorded immune exposures. This CDR3 is 14 amino acids long. The V gene lost 0 bases and the J gene lost 6 bases, with 11 bases spanning the gap. The V gene's germline CDR1 is MNHNS and CDR2 SASEGT. With 60 Vbeta and 13 Jbeta primers, the PCR was carried out. Libraries were prepared by immunoSEQ multiplex PCR; TCRdb keeps only in-frame clonotypes and omits some of them. The sample carries fewer than 130,000 clones, about three quarters recorded once. The sequenced material came from PBMCs. The receptor was isolated from a female donor in good health and CMV-seropositive. The rearrangement links TRBV6-1 to TRBJ1-1; D gene unclear. Here the CDR3 reads CASSEAPDASEAFF. The CDR3 region has the DNA TGTGCCAGCAGTGAAGCGCCCGATGCGTCTGAAGCTTTCTTT.